This T cell receptor beta chain was retrieved from a study of blood T cell repertoires in COVID-19. Study details: Italy, Spain and the United States were the sources of the convalescent and acute COVID-19 samples. T cells, B-cell-depleted T cells, or PBMCs provided the cDNA or gDNA that served as material.

Losses at the gene ends were 0 bases for V and 2 bases for J; bases not matched to a gene: 7. Germline assignment: CDR1 MGHRA and CDR2 YSYEKL. The CDR3 length is 17 residues. Original processing methods: Reference gene primer amplification yielded estimated nucleated cell counts. Only in-frame clones appear in the TCRdb table, and some are missing; sequencing was by immunoSEQ multiplex PCR. V and J calls and clone size are those listed in that table; D and trimming were worked out from the DNA. The data contain tens of thousands of clones, about 80% of them singletons. The sequenced material came from peripheral blood. This TCR derives from a human donor in a cohort sampled during active COVID-19. The chain carries TRBV4-1 and TRBJ2-3; TRBD2 agrees at 8 bases. CDR3 bases: TGCGCCAGCAGCCAAGATACGGGGGGGCCGGTCACAGATACGCAGTATTTT. This translates into CASSQDTGGPVTDTQYF.